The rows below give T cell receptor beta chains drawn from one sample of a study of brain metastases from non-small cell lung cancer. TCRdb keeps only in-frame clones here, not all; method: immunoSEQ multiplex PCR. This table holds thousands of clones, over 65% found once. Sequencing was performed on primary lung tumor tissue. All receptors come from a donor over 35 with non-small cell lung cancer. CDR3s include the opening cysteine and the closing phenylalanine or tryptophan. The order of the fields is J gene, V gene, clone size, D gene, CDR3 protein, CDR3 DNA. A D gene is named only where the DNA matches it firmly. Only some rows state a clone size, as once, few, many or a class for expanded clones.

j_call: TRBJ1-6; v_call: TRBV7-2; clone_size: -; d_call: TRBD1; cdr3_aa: CASSLGTGSHSPLHF; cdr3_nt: TGTGCCAGCAGCTTAGGGACAGGGTCCCATTCACCCCTCCACTTT
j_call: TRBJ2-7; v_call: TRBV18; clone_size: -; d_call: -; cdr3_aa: CASSSPRQGTYEQYF; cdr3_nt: TGTGCCAGCTCCTCTCCCCGGCAGGGAACATACGAGCAGTACTTC
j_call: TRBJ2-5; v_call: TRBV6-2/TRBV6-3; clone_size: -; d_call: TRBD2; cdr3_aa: CASSFRLAGGGQETQYF; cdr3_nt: TGTGCCAGCAGTTTTCGACTAGCGGGAGGAGGCCAAGAGACCCAGTACTTC
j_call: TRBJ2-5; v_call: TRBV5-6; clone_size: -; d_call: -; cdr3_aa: CASSLSPQEIQYF; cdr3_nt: TGTGCCAGCAGCTTGAGCCCCCAAGAGATCCAGTACTTC
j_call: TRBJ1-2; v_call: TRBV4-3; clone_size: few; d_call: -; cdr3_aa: CASSQEGGGYGYTF; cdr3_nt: TGCGCCAGCAGCCAAGAAGGCGGGGGCTATGGCTACACCTTC
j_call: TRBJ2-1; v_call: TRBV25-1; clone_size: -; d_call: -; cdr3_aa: CASSDMTLRNEQFF; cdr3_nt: TGTGCCAGCAGTGATATGACCTTGAGGAATGAGCAGTTCTTC
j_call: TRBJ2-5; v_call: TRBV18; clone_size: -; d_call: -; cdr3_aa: CASSPRLAPETQYF; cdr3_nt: TGTGCCAGCTCACCTCGACTCGCCCCGGAGACCCAGTACTTC
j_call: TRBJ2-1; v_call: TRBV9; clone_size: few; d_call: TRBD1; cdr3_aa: CASVRQGDNNEQFF; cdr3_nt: TGTGCCAGCGTCCGACAGGGGGATAACAATGAGCAGTTCTTC
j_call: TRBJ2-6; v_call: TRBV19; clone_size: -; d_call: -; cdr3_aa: CASSTGAGANVLTF; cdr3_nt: TGTGCCAGTAGTACGGGAGCTGGGGCCAACGTCCTGACTTTC
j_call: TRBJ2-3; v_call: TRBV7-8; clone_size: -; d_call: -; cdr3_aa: CASSLYRGPSDTQYF; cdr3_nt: TGTGCCAGCAGCTTATATCGCGGACCTTCCGATACGCAGTATTTT
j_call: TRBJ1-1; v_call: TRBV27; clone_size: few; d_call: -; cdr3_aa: CARVCEAFF; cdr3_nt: TGTGCCAGAGTCTGCGAAGCTTTCTTT
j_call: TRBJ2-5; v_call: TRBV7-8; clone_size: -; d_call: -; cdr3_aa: CASSYDWGETQYF; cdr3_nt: TGTGCCAGCAGTTACGACTGGGGGGAGACCCAGTACTTC
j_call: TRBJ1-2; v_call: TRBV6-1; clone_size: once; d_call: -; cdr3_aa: CASSEVRNFFNYGYTF; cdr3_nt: TGTGCCAGCAGTGAAGTTCGCAACTTCTTTAACTATGGCTACACCTTC
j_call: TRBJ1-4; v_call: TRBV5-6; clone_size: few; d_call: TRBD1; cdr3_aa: CASSLARQGQKLFF; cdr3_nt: TGTGCCAGCAGCTTGGCCCGACAGGGCCAAAAACTGTTTTTT
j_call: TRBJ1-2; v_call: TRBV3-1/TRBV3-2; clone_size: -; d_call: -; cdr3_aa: CASSQESYGYTF; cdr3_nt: TGTGCCAGCAGCCAAGAATCGTATGGCTACACCTTC
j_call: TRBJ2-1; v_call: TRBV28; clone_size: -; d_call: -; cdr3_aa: CASSAFTGHNEQFF; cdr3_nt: TGTGCCAGCAGTGCGTTTACCGGACACAATGAGCAGTTCTTC
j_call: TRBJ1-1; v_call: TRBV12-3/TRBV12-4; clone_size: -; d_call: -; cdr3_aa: CTSSLGPNTEAFF; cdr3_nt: TGTACCAGCAGTTTAGGGCCGAACACTGAAGCTTTCTTT
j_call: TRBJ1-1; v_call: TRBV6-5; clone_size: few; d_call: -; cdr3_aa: CASRWVGNTEAFF; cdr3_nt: TGTGCCAGCAGATGGGTGGGGAACACTGAAGCTTTCTTT
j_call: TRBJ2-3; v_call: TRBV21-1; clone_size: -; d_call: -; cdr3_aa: CASSVKSGRLSTDTQYF; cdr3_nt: TGTGCCAGCAGCGTAAAAAGTGGGAGACTAAGCACAGATACGCAGTATTTT
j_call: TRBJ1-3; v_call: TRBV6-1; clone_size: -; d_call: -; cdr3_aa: CASSEELYSGNTIYF; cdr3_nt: TGTGCCAGCAGTGAAGAACTGTACTCTGGAAACACCATATATTTT
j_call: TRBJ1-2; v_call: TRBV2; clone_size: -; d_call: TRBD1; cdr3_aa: CASRRTGGGYTF; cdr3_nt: TGTGCCAGCAGACGCACAGGGGGTGGCTACACCTTC
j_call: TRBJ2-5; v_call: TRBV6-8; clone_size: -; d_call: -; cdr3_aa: CASRRGETQYF; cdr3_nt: TGTGCCAGCAGACGAGGAGAGACCCAGTACTTC
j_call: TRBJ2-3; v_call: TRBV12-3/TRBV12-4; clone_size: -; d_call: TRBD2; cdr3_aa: CASRGLASDTQYF; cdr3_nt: TGTGCCAGCAGGGGACTAGCGTCAGATACGCAGTATTTT
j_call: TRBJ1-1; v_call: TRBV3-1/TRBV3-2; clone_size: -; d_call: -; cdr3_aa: CASSQAGGEAFF; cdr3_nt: TGTGCCAGCAGCCAAGCGGGGGGAGAAGCTTTCTTT
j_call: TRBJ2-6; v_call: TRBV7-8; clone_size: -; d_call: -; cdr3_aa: CASSTQTANVLTF; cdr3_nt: TGTGCCAGCAGCACGCAGACGGCCAACGTCCTGACTTTC
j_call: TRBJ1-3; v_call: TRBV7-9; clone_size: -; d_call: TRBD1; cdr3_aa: CASSLEDRGSSGNTIYF; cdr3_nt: TGTGCCAGCAGCTTAGAGGACAGGGGGAGCTCTGGAAACACCATATATTTT
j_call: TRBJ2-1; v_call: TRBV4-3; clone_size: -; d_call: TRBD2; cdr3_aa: CASSLTSGGGREQFF; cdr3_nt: TGCGCCAGCAGCCTCACTAGCGGGGGGGGTAGGGAGCAGTTCTTC
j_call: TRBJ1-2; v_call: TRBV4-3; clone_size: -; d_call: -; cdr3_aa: CASSQDRDYGYTF; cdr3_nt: TGCGCCAGCAGCCAAGACAGGGACTATGGCTACACCTTC
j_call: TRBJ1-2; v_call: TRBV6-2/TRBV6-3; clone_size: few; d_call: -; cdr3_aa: CASSLSLEESNYGYTF; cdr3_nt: TGTGCCAGCAGCCTATCCCTCGAGGAGTCTAACTATGGCTACACCTTC
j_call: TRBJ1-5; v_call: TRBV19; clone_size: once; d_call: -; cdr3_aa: CASSPGTFLGPQHF; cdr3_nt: TGTGCCAGTAGTCCCGGGACTTTCCTCGGGCCCCAGCATTTT
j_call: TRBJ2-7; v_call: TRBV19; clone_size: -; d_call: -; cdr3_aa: CASSINHRVHEQYF; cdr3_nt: TGTGCCAGTAGTATAAATCATCGCGTACACGAGCAGTACTTC
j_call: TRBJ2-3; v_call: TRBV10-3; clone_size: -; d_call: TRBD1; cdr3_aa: CAIKGAPGTDTQYF; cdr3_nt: TGTGCCATAAAGGGGGCCCCTGGCACAGATACGCAGTATTTT
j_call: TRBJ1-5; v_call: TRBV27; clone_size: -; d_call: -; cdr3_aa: CASSLYQPQHF; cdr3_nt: TGTGCCAGCAGTTTATATCAGCCCCAGCATTTT
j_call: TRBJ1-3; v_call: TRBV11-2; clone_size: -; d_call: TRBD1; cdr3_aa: CASSLLTTGPLSGNTIYF; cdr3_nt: TGTGCCAGCAGCTTACTGACGACAGGGCCACTCTCTGGAAACACCATATATTTT
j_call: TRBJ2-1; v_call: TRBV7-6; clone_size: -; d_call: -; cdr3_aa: CASNLNPDPRNEQFF; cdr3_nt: TGTGCCAGCAACTTAAACCCAGACCCCCGCAATGAGCAGTTCTTC
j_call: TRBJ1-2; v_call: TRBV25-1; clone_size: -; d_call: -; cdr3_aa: CASRQDNYGYTF; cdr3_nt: TGTGCCAGCAGACAGGATAACTATGGCTACACCTTC
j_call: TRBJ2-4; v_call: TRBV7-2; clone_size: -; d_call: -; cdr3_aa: CASSASTGRYIQYF; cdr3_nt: TGTGCCAGCAGCGCCAGTACTGGGCGATACATTCAGTACTTC
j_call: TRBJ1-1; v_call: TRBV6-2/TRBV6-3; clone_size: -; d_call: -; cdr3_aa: CASSYSGGVYTEAFF; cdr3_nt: TGTGCCAGCAGTTACTCGGGGGGAGTGTACACTGAAGCTTTCTTT
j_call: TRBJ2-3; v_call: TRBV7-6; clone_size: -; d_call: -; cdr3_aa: CASSLRSGLSHTDTQYF; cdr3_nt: TGTGCCAGCAGCTTACGGTCCGGACTTTCTCACACAGATACGCAGTATTTT
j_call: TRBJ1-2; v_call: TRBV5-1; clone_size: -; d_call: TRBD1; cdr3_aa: CASSLDRGYGYTF; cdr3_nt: TGCGCCAGCAGCTTGGACAGGGGGTATGGCTACACCTTC
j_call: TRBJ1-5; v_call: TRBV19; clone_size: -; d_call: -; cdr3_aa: CASSTRPYQLQHF; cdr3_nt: TGTGCCAGTAGTACCCGACCCTATCAGCTCCAGCATTTT
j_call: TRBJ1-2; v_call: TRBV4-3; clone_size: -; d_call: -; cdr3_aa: CASSQASRDYGYTF; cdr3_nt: TGCGCCAGCAGCCAAGCATCCCGAGACTATGGCTACACCTTC
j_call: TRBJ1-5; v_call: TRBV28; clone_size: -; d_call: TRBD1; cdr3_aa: CASSLGTGNQPQHF; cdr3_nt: TGTGCTAGCAGTTTAGGGACAGGAAATCAGCCCCAGCATTTT
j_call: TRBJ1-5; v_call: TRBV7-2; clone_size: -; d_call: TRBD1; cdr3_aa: CASSATGDQPQHF; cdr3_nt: TGTGCCAGCAGCGCTACAGGGGATCAGCCCCAGCATTTT
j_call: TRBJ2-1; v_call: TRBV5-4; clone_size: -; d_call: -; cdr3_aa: CASSLWVGGSWGENEQFF; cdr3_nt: TGTGCCAGCAGCTTGTGGGTTGGCGGTAGCTGGGGAGAAAATGAGCAGTTCTTC
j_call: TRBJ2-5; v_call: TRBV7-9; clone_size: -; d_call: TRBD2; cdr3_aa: CASSLALLGGETQYF; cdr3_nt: TGTGCCAGCAGCTTAGCGCTTTTGGGGGGGGAGACCCAGTACTTC
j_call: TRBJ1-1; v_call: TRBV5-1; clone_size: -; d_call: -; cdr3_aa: CASSLAQGLNTEAFF; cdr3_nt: TGCGCCAGCAGCTTGGCCCAGGGCTTGAACACTGAAGCTTTCTTT
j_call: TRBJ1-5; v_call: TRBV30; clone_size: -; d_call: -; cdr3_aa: CAWSVGDSAYQPQHF; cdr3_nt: TGTGCCTGGAGTGTAGGAGACAGCGCTTATCAGCCCCAGCATTTT
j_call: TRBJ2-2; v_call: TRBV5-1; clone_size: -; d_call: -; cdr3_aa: CASSLDGNTGELFF; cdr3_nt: TGCGCCAGCAGCTTGGACGGGAACACCGGGGAGCTGTTTTTT
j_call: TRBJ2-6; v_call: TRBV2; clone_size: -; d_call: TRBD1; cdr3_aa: CASRGDSHSGANVLTF; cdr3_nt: TGTGCCAGCAGGGGGGACAGCCACTCTGGGGCCAACGTCCTGACTTTC
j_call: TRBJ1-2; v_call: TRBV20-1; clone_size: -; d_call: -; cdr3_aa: CSARDGEGYTF; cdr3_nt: TGCAGTGCTAGAGATGGGGAAGGCTACACCTTC
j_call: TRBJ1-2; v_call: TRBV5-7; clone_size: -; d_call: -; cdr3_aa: CASNFVDRYNYGYTF; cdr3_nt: TGTGCCAGCAACTTTGTCGACAGATATAACTATGGCTACACCTTC